This T cell receptor beta chain was recorded in a study of T cells after yellow fever vaccination. For the study at large: Fractions low in cell number were prepared with SMART-Seq v4 Ultra Low Input.

Comment on this clonotype: Its antigen is not known.

The junction had 13 bases not matched to a gene; V was cut back by 4 bases and J by 8 bases. This CDR3 region has 17 residues. Germline CDR1 MNHEY, CDR2 SVGAGI. Whole-study results and caveats: FACS-sorted repertoires might harbor abundant contaminating clonotypes from the bulk population. Only a small proportion of the clonotypes turned up in both the CD4 and the CD8 compartments, likely arising from convergent recombination.

The study made its TCR cDNA through 5'RACE template switching. That step introduced a universal primer site along with UMIs. In TCRdb, the 5' RACE reads were re-called with MiXCR into one record per CDR3 protein. Among approximately 260,000 distinct CDR3 sequences, around 13% were seen once, and the ten largest hold approximately 0.49%. This rearrangement joins TRBV6-5 to TRBJ2-1; 11 positions agree with TRBD1. Sequencing used CD4+ T cells sorted from PBMCs, obtained 45 days after the yellow fever booster vaccination. The source is a man aged 25-45 years who received the YFV17D yellow fever vaccine. The CDR3 sequence: CASSSLPGTGGRDEQFF. The DNA of the CDR3 is TGTGCCAGCAGTTCTTTACCTGGGACAGGGGGTAGGGATGAGCAGTTCTTC.